The present T cell receptor (beta chain) was sequenced within a study of cytomegalovirus exposure and HLA in healthy donors. PCR amplification relied on 60 Vbeta primers (plus 13 Jbeta primers). Assay used: immunoSEQ multiplex PCR; TCRdb lists only in-frame clones, some missing. Among around 230,000 clones listed, over 75% were seen once. The CDR3 runs 13 residues. Germline V CDR1 and CDR2: SGHNT, YYREEE (reference sequence). This chain uses TRBV5-4 with TRBJ2-5; 8 nucleotides agree with TRBD1. The J call may be in error: the DNA end matches TRBJ2-7 better. The specimen sequenced was PBMCs. The clonotype comes from a male donor in good health and CMV-seronegative. The CDR3 protein is CASSSYRGDEQYF. The DNA for the CDR3 is TGTGCCAGCAGCTCGTACAGGGGGGACGAGCAGTACTTC.